Each of the 9 T cell receptor beta chains below was sequenced from the same sample in a study of blood T cells in healthy people across ages. For the second PCR, which ran for roughly 6 to 11 cycles, a sample-barcoded 5' primer and a J-beta primer mix were used. TCRdb re-called the 5' RACE reads with MiXCR, one entry per CDR3 protein. The data show about 1.1 million distinct CDR3 sequences, roughly two fifths seen once. Sequenced: blood. The source of these receptors is a man younger than 30 in good health.

The chain is built from TRBV5-1 and TRBJ1-6; weak D call: TRBD1 (6 bases). The V gene's germline CDR1 is SGHRS and CDR2 YFSETQ. This CDR3 is built from 15 residues. The germline V and J ends were trimmed by 0 bases and 7 bases, with 11 bases remaining between them. The CDR3 region is CASSLDGQPNSPLHF. In DNA form, the CDR3 reads TGCGCCAGCAGCTTGGACGGACAGCCGAATTCACCCCTCCACTTT.

The J gene is TRBJ2-5, the V gene TRBV29-1; weak D call: TRBD2 (5 bases). CDR1 and CDR2 (germline): SQVTM, ANQGSEA. The ends were cut back, 5 bases at V and 4 bases at J, with 11 bases in the middle. This CDR3 spans 12 amino acids. The CDR3 nucleotides read TGCAGCGTTTCTCGGGGTCCAGAGACCCAGTACTTC. Residues: CSVSRGPETQYF.

The chain is built from TRBV28 and TRBJ1-2; 7 nucleotides match TRBD1. With 7 bases clipped from V and 7 bases from J, the junction kept 15 bases outside the gene matches. The CDR3 covers 15 residues. In germline, CDR1 is MDHEN, CDR2 SYDVKM. CDR3 coding DNA: TGTGCCAGCAACAATCCTCGGCCAAGGGGGCGTGGCTACACCTTC. Translated: CASNNPRPRGRGYTF.

In the case of this clonotype: This clone may be a read error of a much larger clone one base away. This chain uses TRBV4-3 with TRBJ2-3; D call uncertain. With 1 base removed from V and 4 bases from J, the gap between germline ends came to 12 bases. The CDR3 spans 15 residues. Germline V CDR1 and CDR2: LGHNA, YSLEER. This CDR3 is CASSQVDKDADTQYF. CDR3 DNA sequence: TGCGCCAGCAGCCAAGTAGACAAGGACGCAGATACGCAGTATTTT.

This clonotype was seen more than once but under ten times. The genes are TRBV7-3 and TRBJ2-3; the match to TRBD2 covers 7 bases. Germline CDR1 is SGHTA and CDR2 is FQGTGA. The length of the CDR3 is 14 residues. V shed 3 bases, J shed 3 bases, and the junction held 3 bases outside the gene matches. In nucleotides, the CDR3 is TGTGCCAGCAGCTTGGGAGGGAAGACAGATACGCAGTATTTT. Translating it yields CASSLGGKTDTQYF.

This clonotype was counted only a few times. The chain employs TRBV18 and TRBJ1-5; TRBD1 is a possible D gene (6 bases). The V gene's germline CDR1 is KGHSH and CDR2 LQKENI. The CDR3 is 15 residues long. V gave up 5 bases and J gave up 5 bases, with 16 bases separating them. The DNA for the CDR3 is TGTGCCAGCTCATCGATTGGCAGGGGAGATCAGCCCCAGCATTTT. Translation: CASSSIGRGDQPQHF.

The chain links TRBV6-2 or TRBV6-3 to TRBJ2-7; D not resolved. Between the trimmed V and J ends, which lost 11 bases and 4 bases, there was a span of 6 bases. Germline V gene sequence: CDR1 MNHEY, CDR2 SVGEGT. The CDR3 length is 9 residues. CDR3 sequence reads: CAVGYEQYF. The CDR3 nucleotides are TGTGCCGTAGGTTACGAGCAGTACTTC.

The V and J genes are TRBV7-2 and TRBJ2-1, with D perhaps matching TRBD2 (5 bases). This CDR3 contains 15 residues. The V end lost 4 bases, the J end lost 0 bases, and 10 bases lay between the germline ends. Germline V gives CDR1 SGHTA, CDR2 FQGNSA. The DNA of the CDR3 is TGTGCCAGCAGCTCCAGGAGGCCCTCCTACAATGAGCAGTTCTTC. This sequence encodes CASSSRRPSYNEQFF.

This clonotype was counted a single time. The rearrangement joins TRBV14 to TRBJ1-5; TRBD1 aligns across 9 bases. The V segment lost 4 bases and the J segment 7 bases; nucleotides outside the gene matches: 14. CDR1 is SGHDN and CDR2 is FVKESK in the germline V gene. The CDR3 has 17 amino acids. CDR3 amino acids: CASSPTGTGPFRQPQHF. CDR3 sequence (DNA): TGTGCCAGCAGCCCTACCGGGACAGGGCCTTTTAGGCAGCCCCAGCATTTT.